The 14 T cell receptor beta chains listed next were all sequenced from one sample in a study of CD8 T cells in Susac syndrome. The RNA input was roughly 0.45 to 1 ug, and it was reverse transcribed with random hexamers. TCRdb fed the immunoSEQ multiplex PCR reads into MiXCR, producing one record per CDR3 protein. Of roughly 170,000 distinct CDR3 sequences in the sample, approximately 94% were seen once. Input material: CD4+ T cells from PBMCs. These receptors were taken from a human donor with multiple sclerosis.

This clonotype was seen just once. The CDR3, as DNA: TGCGCCAGCAGCCCGAAACCGGGGGCCGCCGGCTACACCTTC. This gives the protein CASSPKPGAAGYTF. V gene TRBV5-1 combines with J gene TRBJ1-2, with D tentatively TRBD1 (6 bases). V lost 4 bases and J lost 8, with 18 bases in between. Germline CDR1 SGHRS, CDR2 YFSETQ. This CDR3 spans 14 amino acids.

The chain joins TRBV5-6 to TRBJ2-7; D tentatively fits TRBD1 or TRBD2 (5 bases each). CDR3 size: 13 residues. CDR1 and CDR2 (germline): SGHDT, YYEEEE. The V and J ends lost 3 bases and 2 bases respectively, with 9 bases between them. The CDR3 protein is CASSWGSTYEQYF. For the CDR3, the DNA is TGTGCCAGCAGCTGGGGGTCAACCTACGAGCAGTACTTC.

This clonotype appeared once. CDR3 in DNA: TGTGCCAGCAAACCAAGACAGTATGGCTACACCTTC. Translating gives CASKPRQYGYTF. The chain is built from TRBV6-6 and TRBJ1-2; a possible D gene is TRBD1 (5 bases). The V gene's germline CDR1 is MNHNY and CDR2 SVGAGI (reference sequence). The CDR3 runs 12 residues. V shed 7 bases and J shed 5 bases, with 11 bases lying between them.

This sequence joins TRBV9 and TRBJ2-5, with 7 bases aligning to TRBD2. The length of the CDR3 is 14 residues. With V trimmed by 0 bases and J by 3 bases, 2 bases remained unmatched. Germline CDR1 is SGDLS and CDR2 is YYNGEE. CDR3 DNA: TGTGCCAGCAGCGTAGCGGCGGGGGAAGAGACCCAGTACTTC. Translating gives CASSVAAGEETQYF. The full variable domain, in which reference TRBV9 and TRBJ2-5 provide the parts outside the CDR3, is DSGVTQTPKHLITATGQRVTLRCSPRSGDLSVYWYQQSLDQGLQFLIQYYNGEERAKGNILERFSAQQFPDLHSELNLSSLELGDSALYFCASSVAAGEETQYFGPGTRLLVL.

The chain couples TRBV6-1 to TRBJ2-3, with 11 bases that match TRBD2. V lost 6 bases and J lost 1; bases outside the gene matches: 9. This CDR3 comprises 17 residues. Germline V gene lookup returns CDR1 MNHNS and CDR2 SASEGT. The CDR3 sequence: CASRRTSGSGGTDTQYF. In nucleotides, the CDR3 is TGTGCCAGCAGGCGCACTAGCGGGAGCGGGGGCACAGATACGCAGTATTTT.

The chain is built from TRBV2 and TRBJ1-6; D is ambiguous. CDR3 length equals 13 residues. CDR1 and CDR2 from the germline V gene are SNHLY and FYNNEI. V was shortened by 4 bases and J by 7 bases, with 8 bases between the two germline ends. The CDR3 nucleotides are TGTGCCAGCAGTGTCTCAGTAAATTCACCCCTCCACTTT. Translated: CASSVSVNSPLHF.

This chain connects TRBV18 to TRBJ1-2; D might be TRBD1 (5 bases). Germline values: CDR1 KGHSH, CDR2 LQKENI. The V end lost 3 bases, the J end lost 2 bases, and 10 bases lay between the germline ends. This CDR3 spans 14 amino acids. CDR3 protein: CASSPDSLNYGYTF. For the CDR3, the DNA is TGTGCCAGCTCACCTGACAGTTTAAACTATGGCTACACCTTC.

V gene TRBV6-5 combines with J gene TRBJ1-2, with 10 nucleotides matching TRBD1. Germline lookup yields CDR1 MNHEY and CDR2 SVGAGI. This CDR3 has 16 amino acids. J lost 4 bases, V lost 1 base, and 6 bases had no gene match. CDR3 sequence: CASSYLRTGGSYGYTF. Here the CDR3 DNA reads TGTGCCAGCAGTTACTTAAGGACAGGGGGGAGCTATGGCTACACCTTC.

The chain couples TRBV18 to TRBJ2-1, with D perhaps matching TRBD2 (5 bases). The germline V and J ends were trimmed by 3 bases and 4 bases, with 10 bases remaining between them. The CDR3 loop spans 14 amino acids. Germline CDR1 reads KGHSH; CDR2 reads LQKENI. The chain's CDR3 is CASSPASLYNEQFF. The DNA for the CDR3 is TGTGCCAGCTCACCCGCTAGCCTATACAATGAGCAGTTCTTC.

This rearrangement joins TRBV7-3 to TRBJ2-7; 10 nucleotides align to TRBD2. Germline values: CDR1 SGHTA, CDR2 FQGTGA. V was clipped by 4 bases and J by 4 bases; unmatched bases: 10. The CDR3 has 16 residues. CDR3 protein: CASSSSTGTSVYEQYF. CDR3 DNA sequence: TGTGCCAGCAGCTCGAGCACCGGGACTAGCGTGTACGAGCAGTACTTC.

This clonotype was picked up a small number of times. The rearrangement joins TRBV6-5 to TRBJ1-6, with D possibly TRBD1 on 6 matching bases. Trimming removed 2 bases from V and 7 bases from J, with 12 bases in between. CDR3 size: 15 residues. CDR1 is MNHEY and CDR2 is SVGAGI in the germline V gene. The chain's CDR3 is CASSYGQGWNSPLHF. As DNA, the CDR3 is TGTGCCAGCAGTTACGGTCAGGGGTGGAATTCACCCCTCCACTTT.

The chain combines TRBV20-1 with TRBJ1-1, with a weak D call TRBD1 (5 bases). The V and J ends lost 3 bases and 4 bases respectively, with 15 bases between them. This CDR3 comprises 14 residues. Germline V gene sequence: CDR1 DFQATT, CDR2 SNEGSKA (reference sequence). The CDR3, as DNA: TGCAGTGCTAGGGCTGGGGGTTTCGTCACTGAAGCTTTCTTT. As protein: CSARAGGFVTEAFF.

This chain uses TRBV30 with TRBJ2-1, with a weak D call TRBD1 (5 bases). V shed 4 bases and J shed 8 bases, with 18 bases lying between them. Germline loops: CDR1 GTSNPN, CDR2 SVGIG (reference sequence). The CDR3 runs 14 residues. In nucleotides, the CDR3 is TGTGCCTGGACTCCTGGGGCCAAGTCCCATGAGCAGTTCTTC. Residues: CAWTPGAKSHEQFF. Filled out from reference TRBV30 and TRBJ2-1, the complete variable domain reads SQTIHQWPATLVQPVGSPLSLECTVEGTSNPNLYWYRQAAGRGLQLLFYSVGIGQISSEVPQNLSASRPQDRQFILSSKKLLLSDSGFYLCAWTPGAKSHEQFFGPGTRLTVL.

The rearrangement uses TRBV10-3 and TRBJ2-6, with a tentative D call TRBD2 (7 bases). Germline-derived CDR1 and CDR2 are ENHRY and SYGVKD. Between the trimmed V and J ends, which lost 3 bases and 1 base, there was a span of 16 bases. CDR3 length: 18 amino acids. The CDR3 loop is CAISDTGGMRSGANVLTF. CDR3 in DNA: TGTGCCATCAGTGATACGGGGGGCATGAGATCTGGGGCCAACGTCCTGACTTTC.